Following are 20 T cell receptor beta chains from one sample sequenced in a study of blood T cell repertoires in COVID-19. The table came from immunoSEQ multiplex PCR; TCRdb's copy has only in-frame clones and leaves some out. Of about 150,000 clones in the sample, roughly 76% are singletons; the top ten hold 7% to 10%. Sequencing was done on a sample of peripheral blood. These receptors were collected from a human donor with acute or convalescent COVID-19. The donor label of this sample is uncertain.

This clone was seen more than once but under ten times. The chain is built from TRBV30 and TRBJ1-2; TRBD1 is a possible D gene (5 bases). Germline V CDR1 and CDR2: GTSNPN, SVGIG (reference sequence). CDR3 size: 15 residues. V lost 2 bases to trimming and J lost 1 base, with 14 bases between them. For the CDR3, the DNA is TGTGCCTGGAGTTATAAGACAGTGCTTAACTATGGCTACACCTTC. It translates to CAWSYKTVLNYGYTF. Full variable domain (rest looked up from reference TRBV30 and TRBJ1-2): SQTIHQWPATLVQPVGSPLSLECTVEGTSNPNLYWYRQAAGRGLQLLFYSVGIGQISSEVPQNLSASRPQDRQFILSSKKLLLSDSGFYLCAWSYKTVLNYGYTFGSGTRLTVV.

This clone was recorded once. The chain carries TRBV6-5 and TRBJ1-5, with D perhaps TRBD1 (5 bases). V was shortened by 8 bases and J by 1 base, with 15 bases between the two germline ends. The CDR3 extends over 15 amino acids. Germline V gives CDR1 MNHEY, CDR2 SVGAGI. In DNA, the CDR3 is TGTGCCAGCGAGGTCGGAGGGGCGAGCAATCAGCCCCAGCATTTT. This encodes CASEVGGASNQPQHF.

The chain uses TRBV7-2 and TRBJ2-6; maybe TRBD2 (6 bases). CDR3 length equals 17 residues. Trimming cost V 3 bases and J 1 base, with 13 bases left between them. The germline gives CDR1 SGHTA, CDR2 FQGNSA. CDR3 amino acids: CASSFGGRVSGANVLTF. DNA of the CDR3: TGTGCCAGCAGCTTCGGGGGAAGGGTTTCTGGGGCCAACGTCCTGACTTTC.

CDR3 DNA sequence: TGTGCCAGCTCACCAACGGAGGGGGCGAGGGGAAACACCATATATTTT. This encodes CASSPTEGARGNTIYF. This chain connects TRBV18 to TRBJ1-3; 7 nucleotides align to TRBD1. V trimming: 2 bases; J trimming: 4 bases; junction bases outside the gene matches: 8. The CDR3 totals 16 residues. Germline CDR1 is KGHSH and CDR2 is LQKENI.

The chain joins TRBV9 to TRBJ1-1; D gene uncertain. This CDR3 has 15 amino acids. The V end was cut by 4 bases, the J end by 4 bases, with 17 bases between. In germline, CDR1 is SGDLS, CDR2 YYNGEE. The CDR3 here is CASSPRSGTGTEAFF. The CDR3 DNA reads TGTGCCAGCAGCCCCAGGTCGGGAACGGGCACTGAAGCTTTCTTT.

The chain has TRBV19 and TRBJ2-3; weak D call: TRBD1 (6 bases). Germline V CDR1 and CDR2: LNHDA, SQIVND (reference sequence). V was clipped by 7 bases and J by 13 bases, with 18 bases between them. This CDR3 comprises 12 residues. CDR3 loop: CASKGKQGKEYF. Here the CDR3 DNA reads TGTGCCAGTAAAGGTAAACAGGGTAAAGAGTATTTT.

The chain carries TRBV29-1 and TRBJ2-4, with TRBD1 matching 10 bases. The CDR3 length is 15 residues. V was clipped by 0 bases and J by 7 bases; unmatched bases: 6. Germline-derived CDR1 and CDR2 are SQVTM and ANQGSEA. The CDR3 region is CSVEEGQGLRNIQYF. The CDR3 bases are TGCAGCGTTGAAGAGGGACAGGGGCTCAGGAACATTCAGTACTTC. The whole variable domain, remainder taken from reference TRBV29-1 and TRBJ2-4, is SAVISQKPSRDICQRGTSLTIQCQVDSQVTMMFWYRQQPGQSLTLIATANQGSEATYESGFVIDKFPISRPNLTFSTLTVSNMSPEDSSIYLCSVEEGQGLRNIQYFGAGTRLSVL.

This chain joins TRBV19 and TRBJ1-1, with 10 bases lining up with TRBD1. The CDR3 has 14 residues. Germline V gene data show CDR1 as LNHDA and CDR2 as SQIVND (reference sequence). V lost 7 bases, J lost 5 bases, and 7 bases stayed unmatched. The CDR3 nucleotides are TGTGCCAGTACCCGGGACAGGGGATGGACTGAAGCTTTCTTT. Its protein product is CASTRDRGWTEAFF.

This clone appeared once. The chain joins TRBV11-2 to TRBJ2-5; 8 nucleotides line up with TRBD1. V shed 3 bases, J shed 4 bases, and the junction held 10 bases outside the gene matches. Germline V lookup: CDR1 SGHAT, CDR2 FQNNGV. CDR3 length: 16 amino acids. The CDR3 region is CASSFHFDRGGETQYF. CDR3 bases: TGTGCCAGCAGCTTCCACTTTGACAGGGGAGGAGAGACCCAGTACTTC.

The CDR3 DNA sequence: TGTGCCAGCAGCCAAGACCACGCAGGGGGACGGGTCCAGCATTTT. Residues: CASSQDHAGGRVQHF. This chain links TRBV3-1 (or the pseudogene TRBV3-2) with TRBJ1-5, with 7 positions matching TRBD1. The CDR3 consists of 15 residues. V lost 0 bases to trimming and J lost 12 bases; unmatched junction nucleotides: 11. CDR1 LGHDT and CDR2 YNNKEL come from the germline V gene (reference sequence).

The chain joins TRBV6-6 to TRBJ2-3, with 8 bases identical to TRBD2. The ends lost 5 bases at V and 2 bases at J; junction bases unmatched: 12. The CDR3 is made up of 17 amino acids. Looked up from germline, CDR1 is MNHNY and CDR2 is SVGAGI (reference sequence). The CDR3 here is CASSPTGSGGITDTQYF. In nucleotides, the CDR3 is TGTGCCAGCAGTCCCACCGGGAGCGGGGGAATCACAGATACGCAGTATTTT.

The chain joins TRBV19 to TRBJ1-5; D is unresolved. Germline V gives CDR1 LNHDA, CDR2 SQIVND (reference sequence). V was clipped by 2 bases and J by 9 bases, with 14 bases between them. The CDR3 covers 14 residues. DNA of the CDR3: TGTGCCAGTAGTATATCCGGGGTCCCCGGGCCCCAGCATTTT. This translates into CASSISGVPGPQHF.

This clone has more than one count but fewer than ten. The CDR3 loop is CASNLSWEGYTF. DNA for the CDR3: TGTGCCAGCAACCTAAGCTGGGAGGGCTACACCTTC. The chain couples TRBV2 to TRBJ1-2, with D unclear. V lost 7 bases to trimming and J lost 8 bases, with 14 bases between them. Germline V CDR1 and CDR2: SNHLY, FYNNEI. The CDR3 has 12 amino acids.

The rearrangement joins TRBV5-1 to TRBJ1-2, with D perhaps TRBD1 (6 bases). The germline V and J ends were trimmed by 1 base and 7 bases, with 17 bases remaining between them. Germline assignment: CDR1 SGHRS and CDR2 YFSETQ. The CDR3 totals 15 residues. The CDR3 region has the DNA TGCGCCAGCAGCTTGTCCAGGGGACGAGGTAGTGGCTACACCTTC. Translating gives CASSLSRGRGSGYTF.

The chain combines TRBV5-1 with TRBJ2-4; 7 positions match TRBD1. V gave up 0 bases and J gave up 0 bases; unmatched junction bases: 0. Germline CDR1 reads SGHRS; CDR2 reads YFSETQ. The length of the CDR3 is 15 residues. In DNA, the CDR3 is TGCGCCAGCAGCTTGGGACAGGGAGCCAAAAACATTCAGTACTTC. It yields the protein CASSLGQGAKNIQYF.

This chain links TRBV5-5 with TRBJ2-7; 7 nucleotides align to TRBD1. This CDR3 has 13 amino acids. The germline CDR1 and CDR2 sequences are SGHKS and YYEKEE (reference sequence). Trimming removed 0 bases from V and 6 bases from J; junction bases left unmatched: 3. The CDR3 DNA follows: TGTGCCAGCAGCTTGGACAGGGGCGGCGAGCAGTACTTC. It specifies CASSLDRGGEQYF. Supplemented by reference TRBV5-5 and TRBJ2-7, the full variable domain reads DAGVTQSPTHLIKTRGQQVTLRCSPISGHKSVSWYQQVLGQGPQFIFQYYEKEERGRGNFPDRFSARQFPNYSSELNVNALLLGDSALYLCASSLDRGGEQYFGPGTRLTVT.

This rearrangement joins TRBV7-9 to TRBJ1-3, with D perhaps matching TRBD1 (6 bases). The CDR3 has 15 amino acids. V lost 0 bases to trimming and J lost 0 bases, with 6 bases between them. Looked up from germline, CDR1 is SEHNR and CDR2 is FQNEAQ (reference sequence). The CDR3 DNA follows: TGTGCCAGCAGCTTAGCGGACAGCTCTGGAAACACCATATATTTT. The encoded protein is CASSLADSSGNTIYF.

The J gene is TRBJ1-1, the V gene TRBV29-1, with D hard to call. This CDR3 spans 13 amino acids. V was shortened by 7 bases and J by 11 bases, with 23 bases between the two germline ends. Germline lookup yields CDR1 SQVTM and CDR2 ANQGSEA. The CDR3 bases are TGCAGCGCCTCCAACGGAGGCCTCAGTGGCGCTTTCTTT. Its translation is CSASNGGLSGAFF.

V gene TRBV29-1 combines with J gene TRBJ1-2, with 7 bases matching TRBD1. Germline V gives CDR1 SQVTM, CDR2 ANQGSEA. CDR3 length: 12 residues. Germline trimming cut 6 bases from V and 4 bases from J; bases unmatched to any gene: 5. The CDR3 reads CSVTTGLYGYTF. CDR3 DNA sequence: TGCAGCGTGACGACAGGGCTCTATGGCTACACCTTC.

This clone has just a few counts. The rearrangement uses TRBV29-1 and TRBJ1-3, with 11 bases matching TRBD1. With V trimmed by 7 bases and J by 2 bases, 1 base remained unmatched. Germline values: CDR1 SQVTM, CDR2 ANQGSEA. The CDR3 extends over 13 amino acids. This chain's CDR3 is CSAGQGAGNTIYF. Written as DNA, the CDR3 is TGCAGCGCGGGACAGGGGGCTGGAAACACCATATATTTT.